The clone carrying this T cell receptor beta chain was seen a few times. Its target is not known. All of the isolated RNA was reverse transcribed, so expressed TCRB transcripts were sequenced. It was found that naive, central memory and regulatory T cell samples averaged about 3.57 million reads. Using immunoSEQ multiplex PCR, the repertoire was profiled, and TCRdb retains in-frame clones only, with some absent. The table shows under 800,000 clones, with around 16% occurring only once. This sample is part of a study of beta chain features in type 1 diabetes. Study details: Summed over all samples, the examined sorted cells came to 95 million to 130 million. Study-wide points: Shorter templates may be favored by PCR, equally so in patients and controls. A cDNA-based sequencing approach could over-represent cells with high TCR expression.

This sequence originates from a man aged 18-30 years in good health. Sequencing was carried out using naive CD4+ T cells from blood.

The CDR3 loop reads CASSLSGLIADEQYF. DNA for the CDR3: TGTGCCAGCAGCTTATCAGGGCTTATTGCCGACGAGCAGTACTTC. The chain links TRBV7-9 to TRBJ2-7; D possibly corresponds to TRBD1 (5 bases). CDR3 length equals 15 residues. Trimming took off 2 bases at V and 5 bases at J, with 16 bases between the two ends. Germline CDR1 SEHNR, CDR2 FQNEAQ (reference sequence).